The 8 T cell receptor beta chains given below trace back to one sample, sequenced in a study of cytomegalovirus exposure and HLA in healthy donors. PCR amplification relied on 60 Vbeta primers (plus 13 Jbeta primers). Measured with immunoSEQ multiplex PCR; TCRdb has only the in-frame clones, and not every one. The sample lists roughly 190,000 clones; 70% to 85% were seen once. Input material: PBMCs. The receptors were gathered from a man aged 35 to 55 in good health and CMV-seropositive.

This sequence joins TRBV5-1 and TRBJ2-3, with a possible D match to TRBD1 (5 bases). The V end was cut by 5 bases, the J end by 4 bases, with 20 bases between. The CDR3 contains 16 residues. Looked up from germline, CDR1 is SGHRS and CDR2 is YFSETQ. The CDR3: CASSSTDIQFADTQYF. CDR3 sequence (DNA): TGCGCCAGCAGTTCGACAGATATCCAGTTTGCAGATACGCAGTATTTT.

This clone was recorded a few times. The V call is TRBV5-6, the J call TRBJ2-5, with TRBD1 matching over 7 bases. Germline V CDR1 and CDR2: SGHDT, YYEEEE. The junction had 7 bases not matched to a gene; V was cut back by 6 bases and J by 5 bases. The CDR3 loop spans 13 amino acids. The CDR3 sequence: CASNQRGQETQYF. The CDR3 DNA sequence: TGTGCCAGCAACCAAAGGGGACAGGAGACCCAGTACTTC.

There are a few counts of this clone. The chain has TRBV5-1 and TRBJ2-2; D possibly corresponds to TRBD1 (5 bases). The CDR3 loop spans 16 amino acids. Germline V CDR1 and CDR2: SGHRS, YFSETQ. The V end lost 5 bases, the J end lost 2 bases, and 16 bases lay between the germline ends. The DNA of the CDR3 is TGCGCCAGCAGGCCCCCTGGGGCGGAAAACACCGGGGAGCTGTTTTTT. Protein sequence: CASRPPGAENTGELFF. The variable domain in full, completed from reference TRBV5-1 and TRBJ2-2, reads KAGVTQTPRYLIKTRGQQVTLSCSPISGHRSVSWYQQTPGQGLQFLFEYFSETQRNKGNFPGRFSGRQFSNSRSEMNVSTLELGDSALYLCASRPPGAENTGELFFGEGSRLTVL.

The chain carries TRBV28 and TRBJ2-5; perhaps TRBD1 as D (6 bases). Germline CDR1 reads MDHEN; CDR2 reads SYDVKM. V was clipped by 6 bases and J by 3 bases, with 17 bases between them. CDR3 size: 15 residues. This CDR3 reads CASSSPGTLKETQYF. CDR3 DNA sequence: TGTGCCAGCAGCTCCCCCGGGACACTAAAAGAGACCCAGTACTTC.

The rearrangement links TRBV6-5 to TRBJ1-1; no definite D call. The V gene's germline CDR1 is MNHEY and CDR2 SVGAGI. The CDR3 spans 13 residues. V was shortened by 5 bases and J by 2 bases, with 9 bases between the two germline ends. The CDR3 DNA is TGTGCCAGCAGTACCGGGGTCAACACTGAAGCTTTCTTT. As protein: CASSTGVNTEAFF.

V gene TRBV6-5 combines with J gene TRBJ2-1; perhaps TRBD2 as D (6 bases). Trimming shortened V by 0 bases and J by 5 bases, and 11 bases separated the two germline ends. Germline CDR1 is MNHEY and CDR2 is SVGAGI. The CDR3 totals 15 residues. The DNA for the CDR3 is TGTGCCAGCAGTTACTCGGCCGGGAGCAACAATGAGCAGTTCTTC. As protein: CASSYSAGSNNEQFF.

With respect to this clone: A read error may account for a junction end that differs from germline. The chain couples TRBV5-1 to TRBJ2-5, with a weak D call TRBD2 (5 bases). The CDR3 length is 12 residues. CDR1 and CDR2 (germline): SGHRS, YFSETQ. CDR3 in DNA: TGCGCCGGCAGCTTGGGCGGGGAGACCCAGTACTTC. As protein: CAGSLGGETQYF.

The V call is TRBV4-1, the J call TRBJ2-1; 10 bases line up with TRBD2. This CDR3 contains 18 residues. Per germline, CDR1 MGHRA and CDR2 YSYEKL. The V segment lost 2 bases and the J segment 8 bases; nucleotides outside the gene matches: 15. CDR3 loop: CASSQPLGLAGDSDEQFF. The CDR3 DNA sequence: TGCGCCAGCAGCCAACCCTTGGGGCTAGCGGGGGATTCGGATGAGCAGTTCTTC.